This T cell receptor beta chain is drawn from a study of T cell responses to AZD1222 COVID-19 vaccine. Concerning this clone: Its antigen is not known.

The CDR3 has 16 amino acids. Per the germline V gene, CDR1 is MDHEN and CDR2 is SYDVKM. V trimming: 3 bases; J trimming: 2 bases; junction bases outside the gene matches: 6. The method was immunoSEQ multiplex PCR; TCRdb's version includes in-frame clones alone and lacks a portion of them. The data hold some 150,000 clones, with about 93% observed a single time. Study-wide points: The sample set comprised mostly white British donors with more females, and clonal diversity was possibly underestimated.

The source is an adult in good health. This material consisted of peripheral blood, taken on day 0 of AZD1222 vaccination. The chain is built from TRBV28 and TRBJ2-1; 8 bases align to TRBD2. CDR3 nucleotides: TGTGCCAGCAGTTTGTACGGGAGGGCCCCCTACAATGAGCAGTTCTTC. Translating it yields CASSLYGRAPYNEQFF.